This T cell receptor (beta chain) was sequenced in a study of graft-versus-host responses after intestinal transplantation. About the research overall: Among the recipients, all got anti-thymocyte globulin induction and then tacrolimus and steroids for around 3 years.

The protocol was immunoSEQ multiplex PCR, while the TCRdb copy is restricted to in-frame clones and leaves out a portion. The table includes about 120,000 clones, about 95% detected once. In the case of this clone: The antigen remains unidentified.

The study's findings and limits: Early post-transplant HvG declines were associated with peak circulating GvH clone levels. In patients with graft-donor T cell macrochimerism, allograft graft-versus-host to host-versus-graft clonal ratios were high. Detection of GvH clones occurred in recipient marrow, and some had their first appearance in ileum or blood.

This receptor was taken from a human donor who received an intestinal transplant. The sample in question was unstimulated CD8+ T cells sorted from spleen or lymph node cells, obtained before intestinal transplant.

In nucleotides, the CDR3 is TGTGCCAGCACCACAGGGGGCTCCCTCAACACTGAAGCTTTCTTT. This gives the protein CASTTGGSLNTEAFF. This rearrangement joins TRBV9 to TRBJ1-1; 9 nucleotides agree with TRBD1. This CDR3 is 15 amino acids long. Germline assignment: CDR1 SGDLS and CDR2 YYNGEE. V lost 6 bases and J lost 2; bases outside the gene matches: 8.